The 5 T cell receptor beta chains presented below share a single source sample, sequenced in a study of cytomegalovirus exposure and HLA in healthy donors. Clones were sequenced by immunoSEQ multiplex PCR, and TCRdb holds only the in-frame ones, with some missing. This table has 280,000 or so clones, around nine tenths appearing once. The sequencing input was PBMCs. The source of these receptors is a woman aged 18-30 years in good health and CMV-seronegative.

The chain employs TRBV13 and TRBJ1-5; D is uncertain. V was shortened by 0 bases and J by 4 bases, with 4 bases between the two germline ends. This CDR3 has 13 residues. Per germline, CDR1 PRHDT and CDR2 FYEKMQ (reference sequence). CDR3 amino acids: CASSLGQNQPQHF. The CDR3 DNA is TGTGCCAGCAGCTTAGGTCAGAATCAGCCCCAGCATTTT.

This clone has just one count. V usage is TRBV7-3 and J usage is TRBJ1-3, with D possibly TRBD1 on 5 matching bases. This CDR3 contains 16 residues. Trimming took 5 bases from V and 0 from J, leaving 14 bases between them. The germline V gene has CDR1 SGHTA and CDR2 FQGTGA. The CDR3: CASSRKKDISGNTIYF. Written as DNA, the CDR3 is TGTGCCAGCAGCCGAAAGAAGGACATCTCTGGAAACACCATATATTTT.

The gene calls are TRBV29-1 and TRBJ1-2; D is perhaps TRBD1 (6 bases). Germline V gives CDR1 SQVTM, CDR2 ANQGSEA. This CDR3 is built from 14 residues. V dropped 6 bases and J dropped 5 bases, with 19 bases sitting between them. The CDR3 reads CSVLATGPSYGYTF. The CDR3 region has the DNA TGCAGCGTACTAGCGACAGGTCCTTCGTATGGCTACACCTTC. The whole variable domain, remainder taken from reference TRBV29-1 and TRBJ1-2, is SAVISQKPSRDICQRGTSLTIQCQVDSQVTMMFWYRQQPGQSLTLIATANQGSEATYESGFVIDKFPISRPNLTFSTLTVSNMSPEDSSIYLCSVLATGPSYGYTFGSGTRLTVV.

This sequence joins TRBV5-1 and TRBJ2-7, with D unresolved. With 0 bases removed from V and 0 bases from J, the gap between germline ends came to 10 bases. The CDR3 spans 15 residues. Germline V CDR1 and CDR2: SGHRS, YFSETQ. CDR3 residues: CASSLGATSSYEQYF. In DNA, the CDR3 is TGCGCCAGCAGCTTGGGGGCGACAAGCTCCTACGAGCAGTACTTC.

V is TRBV4-3 and J is TRBJ2-1; D gene unclear. CDR3 length: 13 residues. Germline CDR1 reads LGHNA; CDR2 reads YSLEER. V was shortened by 0 bases and J by 3 bases, with 3 bases between the two germline ends. This chain's CDR3 is CASSQDHYNEQFF. CDR3 sequence (DNA): TGCGCCAGCAGCCAAGATCACTACAATGAGCAGTTCTTC.